This passage covers 23 T cell receptor beta chains from one sample sequenced in a study of blood T cells in healthy people across ages. Next came a second PCR, run for about 7 to 12 cycles, which used a sample-barcoded 5' primer along with a J-beta primer mix. Each CDR3 protein gets one entry after TCRdb re-called the 5' RACE reads with MiXCR. Of some 690,000 distinct CDR3 sequences listed, approximately 21% were seen once; the top ten hold roughly 22%. The sequenced material came from blood. The source is an older man in good health.

The chain combines TRBV6-6 with TRBJ2-7; 7 bases are a match to TRBD1. From germline, CDR1 is MNHNY and CDR2 SVGAGI (reference sequence). The CDR3 is made up of 13 amino acids. After removal of 6 bases from V and 3 bases from J, the junction contained 5 bases not matched to a gene. CDR3 in DNA: TGTGCCAGCAGGGCAGGGGGTGTCTACGAGCAGTACTTC. This sequence encodes CASRAGGVYEQYF.

The V and J genes are TRBV6-6 and TRBJ1-4, with 7 bases lining up with TRBD1. The CDR3 is 15 amino acids. CDR1 MNHNY and CDR2 SVGAGI come from the germline V gene (reference sequence). V dropped 4 bases and J dropped 3; count of bases not matched to a gene: 5. The CDR3, as DNA: TGTGCCAGCAGTTCCAGGGGGGGGGCTAATGAAAAACTGTTTTTT. Its translation is CASSSRGGANEKLFF.

The table lists this clonotype with many counts. The V gene is TRBV14, the J gene TRBJ2-3; 11 bases fit TRBD2. The CDR3 is 16 amino acids. Trimming took 4 bases from V and 4 from J; bases not matched to a gene: 7. Looked up from germline, CDR1 is SGHDN and CDR2 is FVKESK. The CDR3 loop reads CASSPIAGGASDTQYF. As DNA, the CDR3 is TGTGCCAGCAGCCCCATAGCGGGAGGGGCATCAGATACGCAGTATTTT.

The chain employs TRBV24-1 and TRBJ2-1; D unclear. The germline V and J ends were trimmed by 5 bases and 8 bases, with 24 bases remaining between them. CDR1 is KGHDR and CDR2 is SFDVKD in the germline V gene. CDR3 size: 17 residues. The CDR3 nucleotides read TGTGCCACCAGTGGCCGAAAGCAGGTTCACCCTCGCGATGAGCAGTTCTTC. It encodes CATSGRKQVHPRDEQFF.

Concerning this clonotype: A read error may explain this, as a much larger clone is one base away. The chain couples TRBV4-3 to TRBJ1-1; D not resolved. The CDR3 covers 14 residues. V lost 0 bases, J lost 1 base, and 6 bases lay in between. Germline V gene sequence: CDR1 LGHNA, CDR2 YSLEER. CDR3: CASSQDRENTEAFF. The CDR3 DNA follows: TGCGCCAGCAGCCAAGATAGGGAGAACACTGAAGCTTTCTTT.

The chain employs TRBV11-2 and TRBJ2-3, with a possible D match to TRBD2 (7 bases). Germline V lookup: CDR1 SGHAT, CDR2 FQNNGV. Trimming removed 5 bases at V and 2 bases at J, with 14 bases between. This CDR3 contains 15 residues. The CDR3 nucleotides are TGTGCCAGCAGCCCCTCGCGGGGGCCCACAGATACGCAGTATTTT. This translates into CASSPSRGPTDTQYF.

The J gene is TRBJ2-5, the V gene TRBV5-1; no firm D call. The tail of the sequence fits TRBJ2-7 better, so the J call may be wrong. Germline CDR1 reads SGHRS; CDR2 reads YFSETQ. The CDR3 is 14 amino acids. CDR3 coding DNA: TGCGCCAGCAGCTTGGAGCTCGGGTTTACCGAGCAGTACTTC. As protein: CASSLELGFTEQYF.

This clonotype was found many times. This rearrangement joins TRBV18 to TRBJ1-2, with TRBD1 matching over 10 bases. V dropped 8 bases and J dropped 7; count of bases not matched to a gene: 7. CDR1 is KGHSH, CDR2 LQKENI, per germline. The CDR3 consists of 13 residues. The CDR3 coding sequence is TGTGCCAGCAGCCCCGGGACAGGGGTTGGCTACACCTTC. As protein: CASSPGTGVGYTF.

This clonotype occurred a few times. V and J are TRBV5-1 and TRBJ2-4; no clear D. V lost 0 bases to trimming and J lost 6 bases, with 19 bases between them. Germline lookup yields CDR1 SGHRS and CDR2 YFSETQ. The CDR3 is 17 amino acids. In nucleotides, the CDR3 is TGCGCCAGCAGCTTGGAAGGGCCAACATTTTATGCAAACATTCAGTACTTC. Its protein is CASSLEGPTFYANIQYF.

The V and J genes are TRBV6-1 and TRBJ1-5, with no clear D. The CDR3 spans 13 residues. V was shortened by 7 bases and J by 7 bases, with 14 bases between the two germline ends. The germline gives CDR1 MNHNS, CDR2 SASEGT. Written as DNA, the CDR3 is TGTGCCAGCAATGATGGGCGGTTCCAGCCCCAGCATTTT. Translating gives CASNDGRFQPQHF.

This clonotype has only a few counts. The V call is TRBV12-3 or TRBV12-4, the J call TRBJ2-5; D is ambiguous. Trimming left V 3 bases short and J 4 bases short, with 15 bases between. The CDR3 has 15 residues. CDR3 sequence reads: CASSLTRIRSETQYF. As DNA, the CDR3 is TGTGCCAGCAGTTTGACGAGAATAAGATCAGAGACCCAGTACTTC.

This chain links TRBV11-2 with TRBJ1-1; D is ambiguous. The CDR3 spans 17 residues. The V gene's germline CDR1 is SGHAT and CDR2 FQNNGV. Deletions cut 0 bases from V and 0 bases from J, with 14 bases between. CDR3 in amino acids: CASSLDGEVRMNTEAFF. In DNA form, the CDR3 reads TGTGCCAGCAGCTTAGATGGGGAGGTCCGGATGAACACTGAAGCTTTCTTT.

V gene TRBV6-6 combines with J gene TRBJ2-5; no firm D call. TRBJ2-1 matches the DNA end more closely, so the J call is doubtful. Germline lookup yields CDR1 MNHNY and CDR2 SVGAGI (reference sequence). The CDR3 sequence is 12 residues long. As DNA, the CDR3 is TGTGCCAGCAGTTACCAAGCTCGGGAGCAGTTCTTC. The encoded protein is CASSYQAREQFF.

This clonotype was counted between two and nine times. The chain links TRBV12-3 or TRBV12-4 to TRBJ1-2; 7 positions match TRBD1. This CDR3 contains 17 residues. J gave up 4 bases and V 4 bases, and 15 bases lay outside the gene matches. This CDR3 reads CASSSPGQVLRGYGYTF. Here the CDR3 DNA reads TGTGCCAGCAGTTCTCCTGGACAGGTTCTCCGGGGCTATGGCTACACCTTC.

This clonotype showed up just a few times. V is TRBV20-1 and J is TRBJ2-1, with 13 bases fitting TRBD2. This CDR3 region has 13 residues. CDR1 is DFQATT and CDR2 is SNEGSKA in the germline V gene (reference sequence). In DNA, the CDR3 is TGCAATCCCGGGACTAGCGGGAAAAATGAGCAGTTCTTC. It is translated as CNPGTSGKNEQFF.

This clonotype appeared a few times. A read error may account for a junction end that differs from germline. The gene calls are TRBV11-2 and TRBJ1-1, with D tentatively TRBD1 (5 bases). The CDR3 totals 13 residues. CDR1 SGHAT and CDR2 FQNNGV come from the germline V gene. The CDR3 DNA reads TGTGCCAGCAGCCCGGGACGGACCACTGAAGCTTCCTTT. Residues: CASSPGRTTEASF.

The chain combines TRBV12-3 or TRBV12-4 with TRBJ1-2; TRBD1 agrees at 10 bases. Trimming took 2 bases from V and 1 from J; bases not matched to a gene: 4. This CDR3 has 16 amino acids. CDR3 sequence: CASSLSGQGSNYGYTF. The CDR3 DNA is TGTGCCAGCAGTTTATCGGGACAGGGGAGTAACTATGGCTACACCTTC.

The chain links TRBV19 to TRBJ2-3, with D possibly matching TRBD2 (6 bases). Trimming took off 8 bases at V and 5 bases at J, with 17 bases between the two ends. Germline V gene sequence: CDR1 LNHDA, CDR2 SQIVND (reference sequence). This CDR3 has 14 residues. CDR3 DNA sequence: TGTGCCAGTGGCTATGCGGGAACGATAGATACGCAGTATTTT. As protein: CASGYAGTIDTQYF.

The V gene is TRBV4-1, the J gene TRBJ1-4, with TRBD1 identical over 7 bases. Germline V gene sequence: CDR1 MGHRA, CDR2 YSYEKL. The trim removed 1 base at V and 4 bases at J, leaving 6 bases unmatched. The CDR3 consists of 16 residues. As DNA, the CDR3 is TGCGCCAGCAGCCAAGGTTTGGACAGGTATAATGAAAAACTGTTTTTT. This codes for CASSQGLDRYNEKLFF.

This rearrangement joins TRBV2 to TRBJ2-3, with 13 positions matching TRBD2. Germline assignment: CDR1 SNHLY and CDR2 FYNNEI. This CDR3 spans 18 amino acids. J lost 3 bases, V lost 6 bases, and 12 bases had no gene match. Here the CDR3 DNA reads TGTGCCAGCAGCCAAAATGGAGGACTAGCGGGAGTGACAGATACGCAGTATTTT. As protein: CASSQNGGLAGVTDTQYF.

This chain joins TRBV5-1 and TRBJ1-2; D is unclear. In germline, CDR1 is SGHRS, CDR2 YFSETQ. The CDR3 is 15 residues long. Deletions cut 0 bases from V and 7 bases from J, with 16 bases between. CDR3 sequence: CASSLALGVYGGYTF. CDR3 coding DNA: TGCGCCAGCAGCTTGGCGTTGGGTGTATACGGTGGCTACACCTTC.

The genes are TRBV24-1 and TRBJ1-1, with no clear D. V lost 3 bases and J 6 bases, leaving 13 bases between the germline ends. The CDR3 is 14 residues long. Germline assignment: CDR1 KGHDR and CDR2 SFDVKD. The CDR3 DNA reads as TGTGCCACCAGTGATGCTAATGCGGGCCCTGAAGCTTTCTTT. It yields the protein CATSDANAGPEAFF.

This clonotype was counted a few times. The chain carries TRBV27 and TRBJ2-3, with 8 bases aligning to TRBD2. The length of the CDR3 is 16 residues. The V gene's germline CDR1 is MNHEY and CDR2 SMNVEV (reference sequence). After removal of 4 bases from V and 1 base from J, the junction contained 7 bases not matched to a gene. This CDR3 is CASSSRLARGTDTQYF. CDR3 sequence (DNA): TGTGCCAGCAGTTCCCGACTAGCGCGGGGCACAGATACGCAGTATTTT.